This entry features one TCR beta chain sequence. V was shortened by 9 bases and J by 6 bases, with 12 bases between the two germline ends. CDR3 size: 13 residues. CDR1 is LNHDA, CDR2 SQIVND, per germline (reference sequence). Assay used: immunoSEQ multiplex PCR; TCRdb lists only in-frame clones, some missing. Here the sample spans more than 110,000 clones, around nine tenths being singletons. The entry originates in a study of blood T cell repertoires in COVID-19. Study background: Researchers got acute and convalescent COVID-19 samples from the United States, Italy and Spain.

V is TRBV19 and J is TRBJ1-6; D unresolved. What was sequenced was peripheral blood. The TCR comes from a man aged 60-69 years with active or convalescent COVID-19. CDR3: CASREAANSPLHF. The DNA of the CDR3 is TGTGCCAGCCGGGAGGCTGCTAATTCACCCCTCCACTTT.